A single sample gave rise to the 13 T cell receptor beta chains below, sequenced in a study of Ad26.COV2.S vaccination and SARS-CoV-2 variants. Sequenced by immunoSEQ multiplex PCR; TCRdb stores in-frame clones only, minus some. This table holds more than 400,000 clones, roughly 90% found once. The treatment denotes: about 20 received Ad26.COV2.S at low or high dose, single or two shots; roughly five received placebo; per-sample allocation not given. Sampling was done on day 63 after the first vaccine or placebo injection. Sample: peripheral blood, taken in a trial of Ad26.COV2.S vaccine versus placebo. These receptors all come from a person aged 18-65 years who received the Ad26.COV2.S COVID-19 vaccine or a placebo.

V usage is TRBV4-1 and J usage is TRBJ2-3, with 9 positions matching TRBD2. The germline CDR1 and CDR2 sequences are MGHRA and YSYEKL. Trimming cost V 3 bases and J 1 base; bases outside gene matches: 5. CDR3 size: 16 residues. In nucleotides, the CDR3 is TGCGCCAGCAGCCAGGAAGGACTAGCGCGCACAGATACGCAGTATTTT. Protein product: CASSQEGLARTDTQYF.

J is TRBJ1-2 and V is TRBV12-3 or TRBV12-4; no definite D call. Between the trimmed V and J ends, which lost 4 bases and 3 bases, there was a span of 6 bases. This CDR3 spans 12 amino acids. The CDR3 DNA reads TGTGCCAGCAGTTCAAACTACTATGGCTACACCTTC. It is translated as CASSSNYYGYTF.

This rearrangement joins TRBV5-6 to TRBJ2-1; D not certain. Between the trimmed V and J ends, which lost 4 bases and 4 bases, there was a span of 9 bases. The CDR3 spans 13 residues. CDR1 is SGHDT, CDR2 YYEEEE, per germline. The CDR3 DNA reads as TGTGCCAGCAGCCCGGAGTATTACAATGAGCAGTTCTTC. Its translation: CASSPEYYNEQFF.

The chain recombines TRBV11-2 with TRBJ2-7; 7 nucleotides match TRBD1. After removal of 5 bases from V and 1 base from J, the junction contained 8 bases not matched to a gene. Germline CDR1 reads SGHAT; CDR2 reads FQNNGV. This CDR3 has 15 residues. The CDR3 loop is CASSRGQKSSYEQYF. The CDR3 nucleotides are TGTGCCAGCAGCCGGGGACAGAAGTCATCCTACGAGCAGTACTTC.

The chain is built from TRBV7-8 and TRBJ2-1; perhaps TRBD1 as D (6 bases). CDR3 length: 15 residues. Deletions cut 1 base from V and 5 bases from J, with 12 bases between. The germline V gene has CDR1 SGHVS and CDR2 FQNEAQ. In nucleotides, the CDR3 is TGTGCCAGCAGCTTAGAACGGTACAGGGACAATGAGCAGTTCTTC. Residues: CASSLERYRDNEQFF.

This chain connects TRBV15 to TRBJ2-6; TRBD1 agrees at 9 bases. This CDR3 spans 19 amino acids. The V gene's germline CDR1 is LNHNV and CDR2 YYDKDF (reference sequence). V shed 0 bases, J shed 0 bases, and the junction held 6 bases outside the gene matches. The chain's CDR3 is CATSRDRTGGTSGANVLTF. CDR3 coding DNA: TGTGCCACCAGCAGAGATCGTACAGGGGGCACCTCTGGGGCCAACGTCCTGACTTTC.

The V and J genes are TRBV7-9 and TRBJ2-1, with D possibly being TRBD1 (6 bases). The CDR3 extends over 15 amino acids. Germline CDR1 SEHNR, CDR2 FQNEAQ (reference sequence). Trimming removed 4 bases from V and 4 bases from J, with 14 bases in between. CDR3 amino acids: CASSSQGQLYNEQFF. The CDR3 region has the DNA TGTGCCAGCAGCTCCCAGGGGCAGCTTTACAATGAGCAGTTCTTC.

The rearrangement links TRBV28 to TRBJ2-7; no clear D. Germline CDR1 is MDHEN and CDR2 is SYDVKM. V lost 3 bases and J 6 bases, leaving 9 bases between the germline ends. This CDR3 has 12 amino acids. CDR3 sequence (DNA): TGTGCCAGCAGTTTTAGGTCTCGCGAGCAGTACTTC. This gives the protein CASSFRSREQYF.

J is TRBJ1-2 and V is TRBV29-1, with 9 bases lining up with TRBD1. This CDR3 region has 14 residues. Germline loops: CDR1 SQVTM, CDR2 ANQGSEA. Unmatched junction bases numbered 10, after V lost 1 base and J lost 10 bases. The CDR3 DNA follows: TGCAGCGTTGAAGGAACAGGGGGCGCGTCGGACTACACCTTC. It encodes CSVEGTGGASDYTF. Together with reference TRBV29-1 and TRBJ1-2, the CDR3 gives the full variable domain: SAVISQKPSRDICQRGTSLTIQCQVDSQVTMMFWYRQQPGQSLTLIATANQGSEATYESGFVIDKFPISRPNLTFSTLTVSNMSPEDSSIYLCSVEGTGGASDYTFGSGTRLTVV.

The chain employs TRBV5-5 and TRBJ1-4; D possibly corresponds to TRBD1 (5 bases). The CDR3 runs to 14 residues. The germline CDR1 and CDR2 sequences are SGHKS and YYEKEE (reference sequence). V dropped 5 bases and J dropped 8 bases, with 16 bases sitting between them. CDR3 nucleotides: TGTGCCAGCAGAACGACAGAGGCTACCGAAAAACTGTTTTTT. Encoded protein: CASRTTEATEKLFF.

The chain carries TRBV18 and TRBJ1-2, with a possible D match to TRBD1 (5 bases). CDR1 KGHSH and CDR2 LQKENI come from the germline V gene. Trimming stripped 0 bases from V and 3 bases from J, with 5 bases between. The CDR3 is 13 amino acids. CDR3 amino acids: CASSPPGDYGYTF. DNA of the CDR3: TGTGCCAGCTCACCACCAGGGGACTATGGCTACACCTTC. The full variable domain, completed using reference TRBV18 and TRBJ1-2, is NAGVMQNPRHLVRRRGQEARLRCSPMKGHSHVYWYRQLPEEGLKFMVYLQKENIIDESGMPKERFSAEFPKEGPSILRIQQVVRGDSAAYFCASSPPGDYGYTFGSGTRLTVV.

The table lists this clone with a count of one. The rearrangement links TRBV7-6 to TRBJ2-1, with 9 bases matching TRBD2. Germline trimming cut 1 base from V and 4 bases from J; bases unmatched to any gene: 2. CDR1 and CDR2 (germline): SGHVS, FNYEAQ. The length of the CDR3 is 15 residues. CDR3 protein: CASSLVLAGYNEQFF. The CDR3 DNA sequence: TGTGCCAGCAGCTTAGTGCTAGCGGGGTACAATGAGCAGTTCTTC.

This chain connects TRBV7-2 to TRBJ1-2; TRBD1 agrees at 7 bases. Germline CDR1 and CDR2: SGHTA and FQGNSA. Trimming at V came to 3 bases and at J to 1 base, leaving 5 bases not matched to a gene. CDR3 length equals 15 residues. CDR3 in DNA: TGTGCCAGCAGCTTCATAGGACAGGTTAACTATGGCTACACCTTC. As protein: CASSFIGQVNYGYTF.